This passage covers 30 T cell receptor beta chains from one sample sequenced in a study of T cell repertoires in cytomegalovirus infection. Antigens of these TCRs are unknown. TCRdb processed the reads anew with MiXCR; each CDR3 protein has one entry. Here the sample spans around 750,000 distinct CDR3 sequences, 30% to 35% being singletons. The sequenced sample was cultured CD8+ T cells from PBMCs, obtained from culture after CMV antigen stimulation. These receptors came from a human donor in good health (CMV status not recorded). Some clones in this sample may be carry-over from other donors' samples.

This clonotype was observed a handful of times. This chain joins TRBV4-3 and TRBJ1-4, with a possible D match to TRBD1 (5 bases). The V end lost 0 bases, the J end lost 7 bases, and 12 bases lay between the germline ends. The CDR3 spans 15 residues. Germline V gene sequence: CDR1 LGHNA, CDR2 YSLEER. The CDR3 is CASSQDRLQGEKLFF. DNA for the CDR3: TGCGCCAGCAGCCAAGACCGCCTCCAGGGTGAAAAACTGTTTTTT.

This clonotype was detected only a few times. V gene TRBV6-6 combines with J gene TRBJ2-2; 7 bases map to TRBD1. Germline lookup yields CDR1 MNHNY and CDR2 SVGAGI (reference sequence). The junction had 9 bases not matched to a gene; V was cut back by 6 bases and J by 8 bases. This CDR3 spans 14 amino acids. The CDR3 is CASRGQAPGGELFF. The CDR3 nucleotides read TGTGCCAGCAGAGGACAGGCGCCTGGTGGGGAGCTGTTTTTT.

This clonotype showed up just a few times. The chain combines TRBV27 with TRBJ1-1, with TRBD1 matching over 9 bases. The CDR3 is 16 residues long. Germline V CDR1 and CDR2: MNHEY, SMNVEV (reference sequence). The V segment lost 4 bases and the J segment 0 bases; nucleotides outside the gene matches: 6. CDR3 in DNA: TGTGCCAGCAGTTCGAATACAGGGGGCTTGAACACTGAAGCTTTCTTT. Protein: CASSSNTGGLNTEAFF.

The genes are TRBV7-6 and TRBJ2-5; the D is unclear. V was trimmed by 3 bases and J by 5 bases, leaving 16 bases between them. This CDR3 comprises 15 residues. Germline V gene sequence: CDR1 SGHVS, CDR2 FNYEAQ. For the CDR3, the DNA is TGTGCCAGCAGCTTTTTGGCGGATCTCGGGGAGACCCAGTACTTC. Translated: CASSFLADLGETQYF.

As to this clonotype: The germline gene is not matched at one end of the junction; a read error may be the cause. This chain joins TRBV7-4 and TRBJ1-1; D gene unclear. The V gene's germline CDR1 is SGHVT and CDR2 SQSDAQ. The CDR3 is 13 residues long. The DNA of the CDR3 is TGTACCAGCAGCTTGGCTGAGAACACTGAAGCTTTCTTT. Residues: CTSSLAENTEAFF.

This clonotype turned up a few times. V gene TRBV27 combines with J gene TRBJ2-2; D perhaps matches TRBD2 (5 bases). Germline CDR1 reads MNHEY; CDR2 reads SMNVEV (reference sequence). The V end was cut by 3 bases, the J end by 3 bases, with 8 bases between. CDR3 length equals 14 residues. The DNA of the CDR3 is TGTGCCAGCAGTTTCGGACTTGACACCGGGGAGCTGTTTTTT. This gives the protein CASSFGLDTGELFF.

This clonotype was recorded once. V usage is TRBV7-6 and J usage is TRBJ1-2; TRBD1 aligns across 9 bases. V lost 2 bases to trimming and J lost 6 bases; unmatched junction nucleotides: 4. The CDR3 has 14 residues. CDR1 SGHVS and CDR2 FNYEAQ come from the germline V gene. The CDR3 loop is CASSLLTGGDGYTF. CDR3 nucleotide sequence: TGTGCCAGCAGCTTACTAACAGGGGGCGATGGCTACACCTTC.

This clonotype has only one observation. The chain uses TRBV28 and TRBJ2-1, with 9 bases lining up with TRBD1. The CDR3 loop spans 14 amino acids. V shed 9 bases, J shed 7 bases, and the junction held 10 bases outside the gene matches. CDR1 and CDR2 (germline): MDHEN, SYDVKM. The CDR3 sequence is CASSHPGQGNEQFF. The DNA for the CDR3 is TGTGCCAGTTCCCATCCGGGACAGGGTAATGAGCAGTTCTTC.

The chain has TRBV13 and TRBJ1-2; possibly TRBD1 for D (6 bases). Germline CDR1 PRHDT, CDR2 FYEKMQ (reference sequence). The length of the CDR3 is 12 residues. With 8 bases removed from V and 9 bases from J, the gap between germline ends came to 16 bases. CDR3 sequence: CASDPQGPSYTF. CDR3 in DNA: TGTGCCAGCGACCCGCAGGGGCCTAGCTACACCTTC.

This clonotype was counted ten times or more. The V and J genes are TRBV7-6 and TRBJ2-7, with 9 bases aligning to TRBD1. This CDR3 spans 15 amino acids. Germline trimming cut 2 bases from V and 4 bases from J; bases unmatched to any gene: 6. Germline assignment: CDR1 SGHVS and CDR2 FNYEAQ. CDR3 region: CASSLNSGQGYEQYF. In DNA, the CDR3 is TGTGCCAGCAGCTTAAACTCGGGACAGGGTTACGAGCAGTACTTC.

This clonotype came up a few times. CDR3 in amino acids: CATSSFDGGYEQYF. CDR3 in DNA: TGTGCCACCAGCAGTTTCGACGGCGGCTACGAGCAGTACTTC. This chain connects TRBV15 to TRBJ2-7; D is undetermined. The CDR3 loop spans 14 amino acids. V lost 3 bases and J lost 3, with 12 bases in between. CDR1 is LNHNV and CDR2 is YYDKDF in the germline V gene (reference sequence). The whole variable domain, remainder taken from reference TRBV15 and TRBJ2-7, is DAMVIQNPRYQVTQFGKPVTLSCSQTLNHNVMYWYQQKSSQAPKLLFHYYDKDFNNEADTPDNFQSRRPNTSFCFLDIRSPGLGDTAMYLCATSSFDGGYEQYFGPGTRLTVT.

The CDR3 region is CVSGVYNEQFF. In DNA form, the CDR3 reads TGTGTGAGCGGGGTATACAATGAGCAGTTCTTC. The chain is built from TRBV2 and TRBJ2-1; 7 positions match TRBD2. Germline assignment: CDR1 SNHLY and CDR2 FYNNEI. CDR3 length equals 11 residues.

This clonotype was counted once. CDR3 sequence (DNA): TGTGCCAGCAGTGTCGGGACTCTAGAGCAGTACGTC. Translated, it gives CASSVGTLEQYV. The chain joins TRBV6-1 to TRBJ2-7, with D possibly being TRBD2 (6 bases). The CDR3 loop spans 12 amino acids. With 4 bases removed from V and 7 bases from J, the gap between germline ends came to 11 bases. Germline CDR1 reads MNHNS; CDR2 reads SASEGT.

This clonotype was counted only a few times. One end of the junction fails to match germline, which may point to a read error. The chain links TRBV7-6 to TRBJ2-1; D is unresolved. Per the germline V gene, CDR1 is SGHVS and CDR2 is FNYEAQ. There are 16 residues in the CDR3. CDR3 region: CASSQLPASSYNEQFF. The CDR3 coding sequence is TGTGCTAGCAGCCAGCTGCCGGCGAGCTCCTACAATGAGCAGTTCTTC.

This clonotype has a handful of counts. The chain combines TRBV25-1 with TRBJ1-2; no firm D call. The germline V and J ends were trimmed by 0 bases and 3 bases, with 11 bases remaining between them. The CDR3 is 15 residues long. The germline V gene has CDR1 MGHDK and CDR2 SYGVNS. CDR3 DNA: TGTGCCAGCAGTGAATACTGGATCGAGGACTATGGCTACACCTTC. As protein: CASSEYWIEDYGYTF.

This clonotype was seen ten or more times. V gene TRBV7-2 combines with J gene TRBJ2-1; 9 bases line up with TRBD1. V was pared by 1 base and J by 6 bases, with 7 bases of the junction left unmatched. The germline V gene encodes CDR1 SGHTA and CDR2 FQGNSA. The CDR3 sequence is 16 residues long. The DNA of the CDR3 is TGTGCCAGCAGCTTAGTTCCGGGACAGGGTATCAATGAGCAGTTCTTC. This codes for CASSLVPGQGINEQFF. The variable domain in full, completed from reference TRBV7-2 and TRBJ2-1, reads GAGVSQSPSNKVTEKGKDVELRCDPISGHTALYWYRQSLGQGLEFLIYFQGNSAPDKSGLPSDRFSAERTGGSVSTLTIQRTQQEDSAVYLCASSLVPGQGINEQFFGPGTRLTVL.

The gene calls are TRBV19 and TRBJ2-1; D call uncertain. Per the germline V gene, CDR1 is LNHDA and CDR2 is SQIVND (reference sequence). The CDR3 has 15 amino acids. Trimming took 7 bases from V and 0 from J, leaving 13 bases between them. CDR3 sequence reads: CASTQGLSSYNEQFF. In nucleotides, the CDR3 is TGTGCCAGTACCCAAGGGCTGAGCTCCTACAATGAGCAGTTCTTC.

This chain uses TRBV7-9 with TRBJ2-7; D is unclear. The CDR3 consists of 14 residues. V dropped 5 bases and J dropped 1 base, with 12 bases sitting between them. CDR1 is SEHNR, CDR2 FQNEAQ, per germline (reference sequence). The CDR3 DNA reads TGTGCCAGCAGCCTAGAATCCAATTCCTACGAGCAGTACGTC. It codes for CASSLESNSYEQYV.

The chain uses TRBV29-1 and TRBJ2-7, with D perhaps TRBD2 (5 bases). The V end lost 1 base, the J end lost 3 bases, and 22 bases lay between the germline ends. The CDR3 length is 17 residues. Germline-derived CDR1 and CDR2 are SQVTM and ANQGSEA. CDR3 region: CSVEAQSPTGTGYEQYF. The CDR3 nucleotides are TGCAGCGTTGAAGCTCAATCACCAACGGGAACGGGCTACGAGCAGTACTTC.

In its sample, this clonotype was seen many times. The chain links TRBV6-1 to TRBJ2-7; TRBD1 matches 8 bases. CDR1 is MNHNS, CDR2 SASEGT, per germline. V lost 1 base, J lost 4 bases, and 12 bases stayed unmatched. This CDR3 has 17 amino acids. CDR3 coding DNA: TGTGCCAGCAGTGAAGAAGGATCGGCAGGGGGCTGGTACGAGCAGTACGTC. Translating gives CASSEEGSAGGWYEQYV.

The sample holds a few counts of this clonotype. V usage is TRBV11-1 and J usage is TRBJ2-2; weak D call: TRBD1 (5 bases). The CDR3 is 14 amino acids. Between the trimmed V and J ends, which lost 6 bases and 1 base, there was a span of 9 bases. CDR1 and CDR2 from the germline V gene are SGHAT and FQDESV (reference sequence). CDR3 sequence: CASRQTVNTGELFF. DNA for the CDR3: TGTGCCAGCAGACAGACAGTGAACACCGGGGAGCTGTTTTTT.

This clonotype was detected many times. The chain's CDR3 is CASSPWRGNQPQHF. In DNA, the CDR3 is TGTGCCAGCAGCCCCTGGAGAGGCAATCAGCCCCAGCATTTT. The rearrangement joins TRBV7-6 to TRBJ1-5; no reliable D call. CDR1 and CDR2 from the germline V gene are SGHVS and FNYEAQ. V was cut by 5 bases and J by 2 bases, with 10 bases left in between. This CDR3 is built from 14 residues.

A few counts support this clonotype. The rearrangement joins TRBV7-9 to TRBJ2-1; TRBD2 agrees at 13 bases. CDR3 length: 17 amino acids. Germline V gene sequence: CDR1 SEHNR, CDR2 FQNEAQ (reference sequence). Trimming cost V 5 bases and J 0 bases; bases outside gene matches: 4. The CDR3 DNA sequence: TGTGCCAGCAGCCCCCGGACTAGCGGGAGCTCCTACAATGAGCAGTTCTTC. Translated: CASSPRTSGSSYNEQFF.

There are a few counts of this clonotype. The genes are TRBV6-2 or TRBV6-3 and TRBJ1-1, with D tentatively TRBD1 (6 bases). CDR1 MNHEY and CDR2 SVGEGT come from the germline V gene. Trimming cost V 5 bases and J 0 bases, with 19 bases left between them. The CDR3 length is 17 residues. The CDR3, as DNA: TGTGCCAGCAGTCTTACAGGGCGCCTCATTATGAACACTGAAGCTTTCTTT. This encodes CASSLTGRLIMNTEAFF.

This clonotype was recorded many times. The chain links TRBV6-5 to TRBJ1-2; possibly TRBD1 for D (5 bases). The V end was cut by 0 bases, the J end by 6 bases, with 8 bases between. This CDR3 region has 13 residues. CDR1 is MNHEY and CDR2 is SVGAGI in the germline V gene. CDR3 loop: CASSYSGGDGYTF. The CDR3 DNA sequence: TGTGCCAGCAGTTACTCGGGAGGGGATGGCTACACCTTC.

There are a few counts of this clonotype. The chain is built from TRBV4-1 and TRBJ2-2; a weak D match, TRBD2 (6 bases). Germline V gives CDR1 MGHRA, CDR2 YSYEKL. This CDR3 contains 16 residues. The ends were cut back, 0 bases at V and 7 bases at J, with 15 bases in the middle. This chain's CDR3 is CASSQDDNWGGGELFF. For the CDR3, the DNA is TGCGCCAGCAGCCAAGATGATAACTGGGGAGGCGGGGAGCTGTTTTTT.

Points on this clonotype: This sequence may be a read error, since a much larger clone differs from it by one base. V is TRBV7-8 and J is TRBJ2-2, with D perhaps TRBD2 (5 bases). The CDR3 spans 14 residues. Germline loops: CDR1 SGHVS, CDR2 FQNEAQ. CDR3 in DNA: TGTGCCAGCCGACACCTTGGCCTTTCCGGGGAGCCGTTTTTT. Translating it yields CASRHLGLSGEPFF.

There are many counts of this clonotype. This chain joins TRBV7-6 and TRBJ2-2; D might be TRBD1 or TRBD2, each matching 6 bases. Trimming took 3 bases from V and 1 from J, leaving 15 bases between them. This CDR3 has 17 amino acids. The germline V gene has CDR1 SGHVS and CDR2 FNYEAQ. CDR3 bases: TGTGCCAGCAGCTTTGACCCGGAGGGGGGGAACACCGGGGAGCTGTTTTTT. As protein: CASSFDPEGGNTGELFF.

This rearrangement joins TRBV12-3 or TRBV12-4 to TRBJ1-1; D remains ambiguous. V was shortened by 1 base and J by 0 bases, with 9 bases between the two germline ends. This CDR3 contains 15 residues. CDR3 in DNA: TGTGCCAGCAGTTTAGTGGCACCTATGAACACTGAAGCTTTCTTT. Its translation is CASSLVAPMNTEAFF.

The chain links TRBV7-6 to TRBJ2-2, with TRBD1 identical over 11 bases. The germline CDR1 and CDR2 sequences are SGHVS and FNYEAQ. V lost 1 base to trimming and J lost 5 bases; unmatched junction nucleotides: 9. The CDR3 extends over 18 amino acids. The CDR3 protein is CASSLGGQGERVTGELFF. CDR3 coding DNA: TGTGCCAGCAGCTTAGGGGGACAGGGGGAACGAGTGACCGGGGAGCTGTTTTTT.